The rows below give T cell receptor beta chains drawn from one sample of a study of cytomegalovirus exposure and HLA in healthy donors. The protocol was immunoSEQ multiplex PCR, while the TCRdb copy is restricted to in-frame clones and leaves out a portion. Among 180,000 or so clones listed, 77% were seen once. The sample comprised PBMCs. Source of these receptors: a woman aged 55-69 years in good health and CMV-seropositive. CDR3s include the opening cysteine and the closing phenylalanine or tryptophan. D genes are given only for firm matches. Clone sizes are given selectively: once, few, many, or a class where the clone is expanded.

TGTGCCAGTAGTATGGGGACTAGCGGGTTCTACGAGCAGTACTTC,CASSMGTSGFYEQYF,TRBJ2-7,TRBV19,.,TRBD2
TGTGCCAGCCCCTGGGCGGGAGGTATCTACGAGCAGTACTTC,CASPWAGGIYEQYF,TRBJ2-7,TRBV25-1,.,TRBD2
TGTGCCAGCAGCTCGCCCCGGACAGGGGGTGAGTATGGCTACACCTTC,CASSSPRTGGEYGYTF,TRBJ1-2,TRBV7-2,.,TRBD1
TGTGCCAGCAGCATTACACCCGGGACAGGGACCCCTAGCACAGATACGCAGTATTTT,CASSITPGTGTPSTDTQYF,TRBJ2-3,TRBV9,.,TRBD1
TGTGCCAGCAGCAAAGATGAGGGAAAGGGCACTGAAGCTTTCTTT,CASSKDEGKGTEAFF,TRBJ1-1,TRBV21-1,.,.
TGTGCCAGCAGACCCCGCCAGAAAAACAGTCAGTACTTC,CASRPRQKNSQYF,TRBJ2-4,TRBV28,few,.
TGCGCCAGCAGCTCCACTGGGGAGCGCGGAAACAGTCAGTACTTC,CASSSTGERGNSQYF,TRBJ2-4,TRBV5-1,.,.
TGCGCCAGCGGACTTTCGAGGAGAGGGAACACCGGGGAGCTGTTTTTT,CASGLSRRGNTGELFF,TRBJ2-2,TRBV10-2,.,.
TGTGCTAGTGGTCCCGGGACTAGCGGGGGGGTACAAGAGACCCAGTACTTC,CASGPGTSGGVQETQYF,TRBJ2-5,TRBV12-5,.,TRBD2
TGTGCCAGCTCAGTAGGGGGGAACACTGAAGCTTTCTTT,CASSVGGNTEAFF,TRBJ1-1,TRBV18,.,.
TGTGCCAGTAGTATCCTTTCCCTACAGGGCGCTAATGAAAAACTGTTTTTT,CASSILSLQGANEKLFF,TRBJ1-4,TRBV19,.,.
TGTGCCAGCAGCTCATACAGGGATCAGCCCCAGCATTTT,CASSSYRDQPQHF,TRBJ1-5,TRBV5-8,.,.
TGTGCCAGCAGCCTACACAGGGTGGGAGCCAAAAACAGTCAGTACTTC,CASSLHRVGAKNSQYF,TRBJ2-4,TRBV7-2,.,.
TGTGCCAGCAGCTTAGGAGGTCTTGGGGCGGAAGCTTTCTTT,CASSLGGLGAEAFF,TRBJ1-1,TRBV11-1,.,.
TGTGCCAGCTCACCACCGTCTGGCAGGGGAAACACCATATATTTT,CASSPPSGRGNTIYF,TRBJ1-3,TRBV18,.,.
TGCGCCAGCAGCCCGGACAGTACCTACGAGCAGTACTTC,CASSPDSTYEQYF,TRBJ2-7,TRBV4-1,.,.